The rows below give T cell receptor beta chains drawn from one sample of a study of blood T cell repertoires in COVID-19. TCRdb keeps only in-frame clones here, not all; method: immunoSEQ multiplex PCR. Here the sample spans about 63,000 clones, 79% being singletons. Sequenced material: peripheral blood. All receptors derive from a human donor in a cohort sampled during active COVID-19. Each CDR3 is given with its conserved first and last residue. Each record gives: J gene, clone size, V gene, D gene, CDR3 DNA, CDR3 protein. A D gene is named only where the DNA matches it firmly. Rows give clone size only sometimes, using once, few, many, or a class for an expanded clone.

TRBJ2-1,.,TRBV11-2,TRBD1,TGTGCCAGCAGCTTAGATGGTGGGACAGGCCGCCATGAGCAGTTCTTC,CASSLDGGTGRHEQFF
TRBJ2-2,.,TRBV12-3/TRBV12-4,.,TGTGCCAGCACTTCCTCCAGCACCGGGGAGCTGTTTTTT,CASTSSSTGELFF
TRBJ2-1,.,TRBV5-1,TRBD2,TGCGCCAGCAGCTTGGCCACTGGACTAGCGGAGCAGTTCTTC,CASSLATGLAEQFF
TRBJ2-1,once,TRBV11-3,TRBD1,TGTGCCAGCAGCTTGGGGACAGACTACAATGAGCAGTTCTTC,CASSLGTDYNEQFF
TRBJ2-7,.,TRBV6-5,TRBD1,TGTGCCAGCAGTTACTCAAACAGGGGAACCTACGAGCAGTACTTC,CASSYSNRGTYEQYF
TRBJ2-4,few,TRBV20-1,.,TGCAGTGCTAGTCGGACGGGAGAGAGGGCCAAAAACATTCAGTACTTC,CSASRTGERAKNIQYF
TRBJ2-5,.,TRBV2,.,TGTGCCTCATCCTTACTAGGACGGGTCCAAGAGACCCAGTACTTC,CASSLLGRVQETQYF
TRBJ2-5,.,TRBV7-3,.,TGTGCCAGCAGCTCCACCGGGACTCGCCAAGAGACCCAGTACTTC,CASSSTGTRQETQYF
TRBJ2-7,.,TRBV7-9,.,TGTGCCAGCAGCTCTCAGGGACTCCCTGTGGAGCAGTACTTC,CASSSQGLPVEQYF
TRBJ1-5,few,TRBV28,.,TGTGCCAGCAGGGGAGGGGAGCTGGTTAATCAGCCCCAGCATTTT,CASRGGELVNQPQHF
TRBJ2-7,.,TRBV11-3,TRBD2,TGTGCCAGCAGCCCACAAGCGGGAGGGGGCCACGCCTACGAGCAGTACTTC,CASSPQAGGGHAYEQYF
TRBJ2-7,.,TRBV5-1,TRBD1,TGCGCCAGCAGCCGGGACAGTAGACCCTACGAGCAGTACTTC,CASSRDSRPYEQYF
TRBJ2-1,.,TRBV6-2/TRBV6-3,TRBD2,TGTGCCAGCAGTCGACTAGCGGGAGACGGTTACAATGAGCAGTTCTTC,CASSRLAGDGYNEQFF
TRBJ2-2,.,TRBV10-1,.,TGCGCCAGCATGGGTAGCCACACCGGGGAGCTGTTTTTT,CASMGSHTGELFF
TRBJ2-7,.,TRBV27,.,TGTGCCAGCAGTTTTCCGGGGTCCTACGAGCAGTACTTC,CASSFPGSYEQYF
TRBJ2-5,.,TRBV9,TRBD2,TGTGCCAGCAACCCGGGAGGCTCGGAGACCCAGTACTTC,CASNPGGSETQYF
TRBJ1-6,.,TRBV6-5,.,TGTGCCAGCAGTCCGGGACTCAGGGAGTCACCCCTCCACTTT,CASSPGLRESPLHF
TRBJ2-7,.,TRBV27,.,TGTGCCAGCAGTTTATCGGGAGGCACCTACGAGCAGTACTTC,CASSLSGGTYEQYF
TRBJ2-7,.,TRBV2,.,TGTGCCAGCACCAGTTCGGACAGACTCTACGAGCAGTACTTC,CASTSSDRLYEQYF
TRBJ1-3,.,TRBV15,.,TGTGCCACCAGCAGAGGCCCCAGGGAGGGTACTGGAAACACCATATATTTT,CATSRGPREGTGNTIYF
TRBJ1-2,.,TRBV5-1,.,TGCGCCAGCAGCCCCCACACAGACTATGGCTACACCTTC,CASSPHTDYGYTF
TRBJ1-1,.,TRBV9,.,TGTGCCAGCAGCGTAGAAGGCGGGGGCACTGAAGCTTTCTTT,CASSVEGGGTEAFF
TRBJ1-1,.,TRBV6-5,.,TGTGCCAGCATCCAACAGGGTAACACTGAAGCTTTCTTT,CASIQQGNTEAFF
TRBJ2-3,.,TRBV24-1,.,TGTGCCACCAGCCCCCGGGACACTAGCACAGATACGCAGTATTTT,CATSPRDTSTDTQYF
TRBJ2-5,.,TRBV18,.,TGTGCCAGCTCACCAATTATGTTAGAGACCCAGTACTTC,CASSPIMLETQYF
TRBJ2-7,.,TRBV21-1,.,TGTGCCAGCAGCCGTGGGGACAGGGGGCCCTACGAGCAGTACTTC,CASSRGDRGPYEQYF
TRBJ2-3,.,TRBV4-2,TRBD2,TGTGCCAGCAGCCAAGCTTGGGCGGGAGGGGTGGATACGCAGTATTTT,CASSQAWAGGVDTQYF
TRBJ2-7,.,TRBV9,TRBD1,TGTGCCAGCAGCGTAGCTCCGGACAGGTACTACGAGCAGTACTTC,CASSVAPDRYYEQYF
TRBJ2-7,.,TRBV5-1,TRBD1,TGCGCCAGCAGGTTGCGCGTGGGACAGGGGTCCTACGAGCAGTACTTC,CASRLRVGQGSYEQYF
TRBJ1-5,.,TRBV7-2,TRBD1,TGTGCCAGCAGCTTACAGGGGGCAGGGAACAATCAGCCCCAGCATTTT,CASSLQGAGNNQPQHF
TRBJ2-2,.,TRBV9,TRBD1,TGTGCCAGCAGCCTGACAGGGTCCGGCGGGGAGCTGTTTTTT,CASSLTGSGGELFF
TRBJ2-5,.,TRBV7-9,.,TGTGCCAGCAGCTTAGACCCCAGGGAGACCCAGTACTTC,CASSLDPRETQYF
TRBJ2-2,.,TRBV6-6,.,TGTGCCAGCAGTTACTCGCCAGGGTCGAACACCGGGGAGCTGTTTTTT,CASSYSPGSNTGELFF
TRBJ2-1,.,TRBV29-1,.,TGCAGCGTTGAAGATATCAATGAGCAGTTCTTC,CSVEDINEQFF
TRBJ1-5,.,TRBV7-2,.,TGTGCCAGCAGCCCCAAGGTGACAGCCGGCTTTGGCAATCAGCCCCAGCATTTT,CASSPKVTAGFGNQPQHF
TRBJ2-5,.,TRBV27,TRBD2,TGTGCCAGCAGTTTTTCTGCGAGGCTAGCGGAGGGGGAGACCCAGTACTTC,CASSFSARLAEGETQYF
TRBJ2-3,.,TRBV5-1,.,TGCGCCAGCAGCTTGGGTGCTAGCGCTAGCACAGATACGCAGTATTTT,CASSLGASASTDTQYF
TRBJ2-1,.,TRBV10-1,TRBD2,TGCGCCAGCAGTCCCTCCGCGGGAGAAATCAATGAGCAGTTCTTC,CASSPSAGEINEQFF
TRBJ1-5,.,TRBV28,TRBD1,TGTGCCAGCAGTCTGACGGGACAGAGCAATCAGCCCCAGCATTTT,CASSLTGQSNQPQHF
TRBJ2-7,.,TRBV12-5,.,TGTGCTAGTGGTACAATCGACGAGCAGTACTTC,CASGTIDEQYF